These T cell receptor beta chains were read from a single sample in a study of T cell changes during pregnancy in multiple sclerosis. Data came from immunoSEQ multiplex PCR; TCRdb stores just in-frame clones and leaves some out. This sample carries roughly 9,900 clones, around 89% of them seen once, and the ten largest clones take approximately 5%. The source was CD8+ T cells from peripheral blood mononuclear cells, collected in the first trimester of pregnancy. The origin of the receptors is a female donor in good health, enrolled as a control in a pregnancy study. CDR3s include the opening cysteine and the closing phenylalanine or tryptophan. The order of the fields is V gene, D gene, clone size, J gene, CDR3 DNA, CDR3 protein. The D gene is left open where the match is weak. Rows give clone size only sometimes, using once, few, many, or a class for an expanded clone.

TRBV6-6	.	.	TRBJ2-1	TGTGCCAGCAGTCTAAATGAGCAGTTCTTC	CASSLNEQFF
TRBV19	.	few	TRBJ1-1	TGTGCCAGTAGCCTGGGGGGAAACACTGAAGCTTTCTTT	CASSLGGNTEAFF
TRBV27	TRBD1	once	TRBJ1-1	TGTGCCAGCAGTACATCGACAGGGAGTCTTCAATTGAACACTGAAGCTTTCTTT	CASSTSTGSLQLNTEAFF
TRBV6-4	.	.	TRBJ2-3	TGTGCCAGCAGTAGCGGTAGCACAGATACGCAGTATTTT	CASSSGSTDTQYF
TRBV27	TRBD1	once	TRBJ1-5	TGTGCCAGCAGTTCCCGGACAGGGCCGCATCAGCCCCAGCATTTT	CASSSRTGPHQPQHF
TRBV11-2	.	.	TRBJ1-2	TGTGCCAGCAGCTCTCTAACCGCGGGTGGCTACACCTTC	CASSSLTAGGYTF
TRBV4-2	.	.	TRBJ2-7	TGTGCCAGCAGCCAAGAGACGGGGAGCTCCTACGAGCAGTACTTC	CASSQETGSSYEQYF
TRBV11-1	TRBD1	.	TRBJ1-1	TGTGCCAGCAGCAGACAGGGGATCCGTAGCACTGAAGCTTTCTTT	CASSRQGIRSTEAFF
TRBV5-6	TRBD1	.	TRBJ1-2	TGTGCCAGCAGCTTCTTATATCGGGACAGCCAAAACTATGGCTACACCTTC	CASSFLYRDSQNYGYTF
TRBV27	.	.	TRBJ1-1	TGTGCCAGCAGTTTATTGTTTGCAGGGTGGACTGAAGCTTTCTTT	CASSLLFAGWTEAFF
TRBV2	TRBD2	.	TRBJ2-7	TGTGCCAGCAGTTACAACCCCGGGACTAGCGGTACCTACGAGCAGTACTTC	CASSYNPGTSGTYEQYF
TRBV7-8	TRBD1	.	TRBJ1-5	TGTGCCAGCAGCTTGGGGACAGGGAGTCAGCCCCAGCATTTT	CASSLGTGSQPQHF
TRBV6-4	.	.	TRBJ2-1	TGTGCCAGCAGAGAAACCACAGGGAGCTCCTACAATGAGCAGTTCTTC	CASRETTGSSYNEQFF
TRBV5-1	.	.	TRBJ1-4	TGCGCCAGCAGCCCCGTGGGCGCTTATGAAAAACTGTTTTTT	CASSPVGAYEKLFF
TRBV4-1	.	once	TRBJ1-5	TGCGCCAGCAGCCCCACCGCGAGAGGTCAGCCCCAGCATTTT	CASSPTARGQPQHF
TRBV30	TRBD2	once	TRBJ2-1	TGTGCCTGGAGGGAGCTAGCGGGGGACAATGAGCAGTTCTTC	CAWRELAGDNEQFF
TRBV6-4	TRBD2	.	TRBJ2-1	TGTGCCAGCAGTCTCTCCGCGGGGGTTAACAATGAGCAGTTCTTC	CASSLSAGVNNEQFF
TRBV21-1	.	.	TRBJ2-7	TGTGCCAGCAGCAATAAAGGTCCGCTAACTAGCGCAACCAAGTACGAGCAGTACTTC	CASSNKGPLTSATKYEQYF
TRBV7-9	TRBD2	.	TRBJ2-1	TGTGCCAGCAGCTTAGAAGGTAGCGGGGCCTACAATGAGCAGTTCTTC	CASSLEGSGAYNEQFF
TRBV7-8	.	.	TRBJ1-2	TGTGCCAGCAGCCCCATCCCGGGGGCTAACTATGGCTACACCTTC	CASSPIPGANYGYTF
TRBV10-3	TRBD1	.	TRBJ1-2	TGTGCCATCAGTGAGGAGCAGGGGGCTGCCTATGGCTACACCTTC	CAISEEQGAAYGYTF
TRBV4-3	.	.	TRBJ2-1	TGCGCCAGCAGCCAAGGCCCAGGGGAACGCAATGAGCAGTTCTTC	CASSQGPGERNEQFF
TRBV7-7	TRBD2	.	TRBJ2-3	TGTGCCAGCAGCCCAACGGCAAGCGGGGGGGGTGTCACAGATACGCAGTATTTT	CASSPTASGGGVTDTQYF
TRBV7-9	.	few	TRBJ2-5	TGTGCCAGCAGCTTACCTGGGACTGGCCAAGAGACCCAGTACTTC	CASSLPGTGQETQYF
TRBV27	.	.	TRBJ2-2	TGTGCCAGCAGTTTATCGGCCTCCGGGGAGCTGTTTTTT	CASSLSASGELFF
TRBV11-3	TRBD1	.	TRBJ2-1	TGTGCCAGCAGCTCAGGCAGGGACAGGGTGAATGAGCAGTTCTTC	CASSSGRDRVNEQFF
TRBV19	.	.	TRBJ1-1	TGTGCCAGTAGTCACGGGGAAAACACTGAAGCTTTCTTT	CASSHGENTEAFF
TRBV2	TRBD2	.	TRBJ2-1	TGTGCCAGCTACCCGGGACTAGCGGGGGCGAGCTCCTACAATGAGCAGTTCTTC	CASYPGLAGASSYNEQFF
TRBV5-1	TRBD1	.	TRBJ1-2	TGCGCCAGCAGCCCTACAGGGGAAGGCTACACCTTC	CASSPTGEGYTF
TRBV11-2	.	.	TRBJ1-1	TGTGCCAGCAGCCCCGCAGGTTTTAAAACTGAAGCTTTCTTT	CASSPAGFKTEAFF
TRBV6-4	TRBD2	medium-sized	TRBJ2-1	TGTGCCAGCAGTGGGACTAGCGGGGGCAATGAGCAGTTCTTC	CASSGTSGGNEQFF
TRBV4-3	.	.	TRBJ1-1	TGCGCCAGCAGCCAAGCGCGGGAGAACACTGAAGCTTTCTTT	CASSQARENTEAFF
TRBV30	.	.	TRBJ1-3	TGTGCCTGGAGCCGTTTCTCTGGAAACACCATATATTTT	CAWSRFSGNTIYF
TRBV29-1	.	.	TRBJ1-2	TGCAGCGTTGAGATCCGGAGAAACTATGGCTACACCTTC	CSVEIRRNYGYTF
TRBV19	.	.	TRBJ2-1	TGTGCCAGTAGTCCGACAGGTTACAATGAGCAGTTCTTC	CASSPTGYNEQFF
TRBV7-9	.	.	TRBJ1-4	TGTGCCAGCAGCTTAATGGGGGCTGGCGAAAAACTGTTTTTT	CASSLMGAGEKLFF
TRBV30	TRBD1	.	TRBJ1-1	TGTGCCGGTACAGGGGTAGTCCCTGAAGCTTTCTTT	CAGTGVVPEAFF
TRBV4-1	.	few	TRBJ1-1	TGCGCCAGCAGCCAGGGGGAGGTGGCTTTCTTT	CASSQGEVAFF
TRBV6-5	TRBD1	.	TRBJ2-7	TGTGCCAGCAGCTTCCGGGACAGGGGCGAGCAGTACTTC	CASSFRDRGEQYF
TRBV9	.	.	TRBJ2-7	TGTGCCAGCAGCGTAGCCCCCCTCGGGAACGAGCAGTACTTC	CASSVAPLGNEQYF